This TCR beta chain was sequenced for a study of shared clonotypes between healthy human individuals. Repertoires were generated with immunoSEQ multiplex PCR, while TCRdb's copy carries only in-frame clones and drops some. The profile shows approximately 2,000,000 clones, just under 95% of them singletons. Germline V lookup: CDR1 LNHDA, CDR2 SQIVND (reference sequence). This CDR3 has 11 residues. The V and J ends lost 5 bases and 8 bases respectively, with 9 bases between them. V and J are TRBV19 and TRBJ1-1, with unresolved D. This TCR derives from a man aged 18 to 35 in good health. Some clones in this sample may be carry-over from other donors' samples. Sequencing was performed on naive CD4+ T cells from PBMCs. Subset specified: CD45RA+ positively selected. The CDR3 loop is CASSVRSEAFF. In nucleotides, the CDR3 is TGTGCCAGTAGTGTCCGATCCGAAGCTTTCTTT.